One and the same sample provided the 10 T cell receptor beta chains below, sequenced in a study of T cell responses to AZD1222 COVID-19 vaccine. Some clones are missing from TCRdb's copy, which holds only in-frame ones; the method was immunoSEQ multiplex PCR. The sample records about 86,000 clones, 70% to 80% being singletons. Source: peripheral blood, taken on day 0 of AZD1222 vaccination. These receptor sequences come from an adult in good health.

The V gene is TRBV5-4, the J gene TRBJ2-1; D ambiguous. The CDR3 spans 15 residues. Germline V gene sequence: CDR1 SGHNT, CDR2 YYREEE (reference sequence). V gave up 0 bases and J gave up 5 bases, with 12 bases separating them. This CDR3 is CASSLGLGPNNEQFF. CDR3 bases: TGTGCCAGCAGCTTGGGGCTAGGGCCTAACAATGAGCAGTTCTTC.

In this sample, this clone turned up a few times. V is TRBV10-3 and J is TRBJ2-2, with 10 bases that match TRBD2. J was trimmed by 0 bases and V by 4 bases; bases with no gene match: 2. The CDR3 extends over 16 amino acids. From germline, CDR1 is ENHRY and CDR2 SYGVKD. DNA of the CDR3: TGTGCCATCAGTGGGGGACTAGCGACGAACACCGGGGAGCTGTTTTTT. Protein: CAISGGLATNTGELFF.

CDR3 bases: TGCGCCAGCAGTGCGGTACTAGCGAGCGGTGAGCAGTTCTTC. Amino acids: CASSAVLASGEQFF. The V call is TRBV10-1, the J call TRBJ2-1; TRBD2 agrees at 7 bases. CDR3 length equals 14 residues. After removal of 4 bases from V and 9 bases from J, the junction contained 9 bases not matched to a gene. The germline gives CDR1 WNHNN, CDR2 SYGVQD (reference sequence).

This chain joins TRBV18 and TRBJ1-6; no firm D call. The CDR3 has 14 amino acids. The V gene's germline CDR1 is KGHSH and CDR2 LQKENI. V lost 2 bases and J 4 bases, leaving 6 bases between the germline ends. Written as DNA, the CDR3 is TGTGCCAGCTCACCAATGAGGTATAATTCACCCCTCCACTTT. This sequence encodes CASSPMRYNSPLHF.

This chain connects TRBV2 to TRBJ1-5; the D gene is possibly TRBD1 (6 bases). V lost 5 bases to trimming and J lost 3 bases, with 11 bases between them. CDR3 length: 14 amino acids. Germline CDR1 SNHLY, CDR2 FYNNEI. The DNA of the CDR3 is TGTGCCAGCAGTCCACAGGGAGACAATCAGCCCCAGCATTTT. Protein: CASSPQGDNQPQHF.

This chain uses TRBV3-1 (or the pseudogene TRBV3-2) with TRBJ1-1; D call uncertain. This CDR3 comprises 13 residues. In germline, CDR1 is LGHDT, CDR2 YNNKEL (reference sequence). Trimming removed 2 bases at V and 5 bases at J, with 9 bases between. The CDR3: CASSQSPGTEAFF. The CDR3 DNA sequence: TGTGCCAGCAGCCAAAGTCCGGGGACTGAAGCTTTCTTT.

This clone showed up just a few times. The rearrangement joins TRBV11-2 to TRBJ2-5; possibly TRBD2 for D (5 bases). Trimming removed 2 bases from V and 4 bases from J, with 11 bases in between. The CDR3 runs to 14 residues. Germline V gene lookup returns CDR1 SGHAT and CDR2 FQNNGV. The CDR3 region is CASSLSRERETQYF. In DNA, the CDR3 is TGTGCCAGCAGCTTATCGAGGGAGCGAGAGACCCAGTACTTC.

The chain employs TRBV5-4 and TRBJ1-1, with unresolved D. V gave up 4 bases and J gave up 0 bases, with 10 bases separating them. This CDR3 region has 14 residues. Germline V gives CDR1 SGHNT, CDR2 YYREEE (reference sequence). CDR3 nucleotide sequence: TGTGCCAGCAGCCATGGAGGTCTGAACACTGAAGCTTTCTTT. Translated: CASSHGGLNTEAFF.

The V call is TRBV30, the J call TRBJ2-3; D remains unclear. Trimming removed 8 bases at V and 3 bases at J, with 12 bases between. Per germline, CDR1 GTSNPN and CDR2 SVGIG (reference sequence). The CDR3 has 12 residues. This CDR3 reads CATERPTDTQYF. Written as DNA, the CDR3 is TGTGCCACCGAAAGACCGACAGATACGCAGTATTTT.

J is TRBJ2-7 and V is TRBV24-1, with D possibly matching TRBD1 (6 bases). CDR3 length: 15 amino acids. V was pared by 2 bases and J by 0 bases, with 10 bases between. Germline-derived CDR1 and CDR2 are KGHDR and SFDVKD. CDR3 region: CATSDSGQSSYEQYF. The CDR3 nucleotides read TGTGCCACCAGTGATTCCGGACAGAGCTCCTACGAGCAGTACTTC.